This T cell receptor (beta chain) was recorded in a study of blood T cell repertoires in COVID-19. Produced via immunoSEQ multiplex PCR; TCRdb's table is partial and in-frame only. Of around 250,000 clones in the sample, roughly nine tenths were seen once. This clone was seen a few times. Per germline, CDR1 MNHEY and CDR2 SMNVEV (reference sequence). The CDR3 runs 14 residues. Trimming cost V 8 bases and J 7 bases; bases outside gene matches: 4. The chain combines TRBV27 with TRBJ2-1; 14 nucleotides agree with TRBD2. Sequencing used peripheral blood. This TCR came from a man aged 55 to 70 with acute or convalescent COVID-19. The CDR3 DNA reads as TGTGCCAGCCGACTAGCGGGAGGGCGAAATGAGCAGTTCTTC. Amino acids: CASRLAGGRNEQFF.